Below, 2 T cell receptor beta chains from the same sample are listed, as sequenced in a study of cytomegalovirus exposure and HLA in healthy donors. Vbeta (60) and Jbeta (13) primers were used in the PCR. Assay used: immunoSEQ multiplex PCR; TCRdb lists only in-frame clones, some missing. This sample carries 210,000 or so clones, over 70% of them seen once, and the ten largest clones take 2.5% to 3%. Input material: PBMCs. The receptor source for this set is a woman aged 55-69 years in good health and CMV-seropositive.

The chain combines TRBV27 with TRBJ2-7; 11 nucleotides match TRBD1. The V gene end was trimmed by 7 bases and the J gene end by 2 bases; junction bases not matched to a gene: 4. Per germline, CDR1 MNHEY and CDR2 SMNVEV (reference sequence). The CDR3 is 14 amino acids. The CDR3 sequence is CASTPGQGAYEQYF. The CDR3 DNA reads TGTGCCAGCACCCCGGGACAGGGGGCCTACGAGCAGTACTTC.

V and J are TRBV19 and TRBJ1-3; D ambiguous. This CDR3 is 10 amino acids long. V lost 9 bases and J lost 3, with 3 bases in between. Germline CDR1 reads LNHDA; CDR2 reads SQIVND (reference sequence). The CDR3 loop reads CASLGNTIYF. CDR3 nucleotide sequence: TGTGCCAGCCTTGGAAACACCATATATTTT.